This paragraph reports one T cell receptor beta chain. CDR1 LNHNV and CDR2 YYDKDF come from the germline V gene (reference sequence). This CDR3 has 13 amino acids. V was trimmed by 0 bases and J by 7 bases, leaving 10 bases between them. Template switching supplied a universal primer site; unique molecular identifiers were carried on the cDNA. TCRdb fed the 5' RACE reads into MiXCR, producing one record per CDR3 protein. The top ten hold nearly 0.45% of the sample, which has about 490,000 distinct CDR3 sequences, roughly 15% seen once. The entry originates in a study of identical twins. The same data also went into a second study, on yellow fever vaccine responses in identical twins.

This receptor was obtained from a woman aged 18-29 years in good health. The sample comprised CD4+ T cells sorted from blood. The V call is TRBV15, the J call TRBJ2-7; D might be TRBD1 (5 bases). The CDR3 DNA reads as TGTGCCACCAGCAGAGATGGCGCAGGGGAGCAGTACGTC. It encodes CATSRDGAGEQYV.